The clone carrying this T cell receptor beta chain was observed a handful of times. This CDR3 spans 14 amino acids. CDR1 LNHDA and CDR2 SQIVND come from the germline V gene (reference sequence). V lost 6 bases and J 1 base, leaving 13 bases between the germline ends. This entry comes from a study of molecular identifiers for immune sequencing clone quantification. Via MiXCR, TCRdb re-called the PCR reads, giving one row per CDR3 protein. Here the sample spans some 97,000 distinct CDR3 sequences, 20% to 30% being singletons. The chain couples TRBV19 to TRBJ2-7; a possible D gene is TRBD1 (6 bases). Sequencing was carried out using naive CD8+ T cells from blood, with Jurkat cell RNA spiked in. Noted subset: FACS-sorted CD8+CD4-CCR7+CD45RA+ naive T cells. The receptor's source is a human donor in good health. Some libraries in this study had Jurkat cell RNA spiked in. Here the CDR3 DNA reads TGTGCCAGTAGCGCCGCACAGGGATCCTACGAGCAGTACTTC. Its protein product is CASSAAQGSYEQYF.